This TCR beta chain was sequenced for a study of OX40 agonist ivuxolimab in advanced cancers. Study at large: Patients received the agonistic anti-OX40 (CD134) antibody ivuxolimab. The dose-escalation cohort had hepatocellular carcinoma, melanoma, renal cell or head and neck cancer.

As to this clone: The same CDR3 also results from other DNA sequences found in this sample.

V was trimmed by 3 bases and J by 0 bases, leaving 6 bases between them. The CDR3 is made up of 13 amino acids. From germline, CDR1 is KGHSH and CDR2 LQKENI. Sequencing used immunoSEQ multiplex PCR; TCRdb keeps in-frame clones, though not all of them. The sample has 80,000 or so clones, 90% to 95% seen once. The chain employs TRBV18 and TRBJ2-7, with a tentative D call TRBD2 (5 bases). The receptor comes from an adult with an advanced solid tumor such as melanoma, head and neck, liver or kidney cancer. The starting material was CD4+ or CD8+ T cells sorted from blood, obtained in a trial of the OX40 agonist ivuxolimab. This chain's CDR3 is CASSPGDSYEQYF. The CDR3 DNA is TGTGCCAGCTCACCCGGGGACTCCTACGAGCAGTACTTC.